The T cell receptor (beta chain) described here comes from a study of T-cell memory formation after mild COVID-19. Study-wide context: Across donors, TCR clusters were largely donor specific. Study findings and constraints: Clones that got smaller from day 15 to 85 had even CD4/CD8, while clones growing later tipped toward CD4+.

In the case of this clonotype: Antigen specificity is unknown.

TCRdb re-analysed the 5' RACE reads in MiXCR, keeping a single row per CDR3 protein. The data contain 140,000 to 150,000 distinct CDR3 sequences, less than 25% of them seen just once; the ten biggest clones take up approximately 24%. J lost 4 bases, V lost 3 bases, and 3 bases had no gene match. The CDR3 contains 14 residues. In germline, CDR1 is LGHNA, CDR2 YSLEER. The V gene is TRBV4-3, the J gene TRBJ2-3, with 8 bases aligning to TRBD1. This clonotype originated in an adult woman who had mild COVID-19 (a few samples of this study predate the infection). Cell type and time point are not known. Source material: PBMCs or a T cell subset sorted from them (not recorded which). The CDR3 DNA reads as TGCGCCAGCAGCCACCGGACAGGGCCAGATACGCAGTATTTT. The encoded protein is CASSHRTGPDTQYF.